This T cell receptor beta chain was sequenced during a study of T cell responses to AZD1222 COVID-19 vaccine. Profiling relied on immunoSEQ multiplex PCR, and the TCRdb table lists in-frame clones only, not all of them. Here the sample spans about 140,000 clones, roughly 92% being singletons. Germline V lookup: CDR1 MNHEY, CDR2 SVGAGI. V was shortened by 2 bases and J by 1 base, with 11 bases between the two germline ends. The CDR3 is 15 residues long. This receptor was obtained from an adult in good health. The specimen was peripheral blood, collected on day 0 of AZD1222 vaccination. The V call is TRBV6-5, the J call TRBJ1-1, with a tentative D call TRBD1 (5 bases). CDR3 DNA: TGTGCCAGCAGTTACCCAGGGCCCGGGAACACTGAAGCTTTCTTT. It is translated as CASSYPGPGNTEAFF.